The present TCR beta chain was sequenced within a study of shared clonotypes between healthy human individuals. Findings and caveats of the study: Rarefaction indicated that sorted-subset sequencing remained incomplete although depth was large. Some clonotypes were shared by all four sorted-subset donors, while others were not shared. The non-shared ones had lower generation probabilities than the shared ones. About 5.2% was the fraction of naive CD4 clonotypes found shared across four donors.

Concerning this clone: Antigen specificity is unknown.

Libraries were prepared by immunoSEQ multiplex PCR; TCRdb keeps only in-frame clonotypes and omits some of them. The sample records around 2.1 million clones, roughly 91% being singletons. Terminally differentiated effector memory CD45RA+ cells were left out of the naive CD8 fraction, which was CD45RO-negative and positively selected for CCR7. The TCR originated in a young man in good health. Some clones in this sample may be carry-over from other donors' samples. The sequenced sample was naive CD8+ T cells from PBMCs.

This CDR3 is CASSSGLASVYEQYF. CDR3 DNA sequence: TGTGCCAGCAGTTCTGGACTAGCGAGTGTCTACGAGCAGTACTTC. The chain recombines TRBV7-6 with TRBJ2-7; 9 positions agree with TRBD2. Germline V gene lookup returns CDR1 SGHVS and CDR2 FNYEAQ. This CDR3 region has 15 residues. J was trimmed by 3 bases and V by 6 bases; bases with no gene match: 9.